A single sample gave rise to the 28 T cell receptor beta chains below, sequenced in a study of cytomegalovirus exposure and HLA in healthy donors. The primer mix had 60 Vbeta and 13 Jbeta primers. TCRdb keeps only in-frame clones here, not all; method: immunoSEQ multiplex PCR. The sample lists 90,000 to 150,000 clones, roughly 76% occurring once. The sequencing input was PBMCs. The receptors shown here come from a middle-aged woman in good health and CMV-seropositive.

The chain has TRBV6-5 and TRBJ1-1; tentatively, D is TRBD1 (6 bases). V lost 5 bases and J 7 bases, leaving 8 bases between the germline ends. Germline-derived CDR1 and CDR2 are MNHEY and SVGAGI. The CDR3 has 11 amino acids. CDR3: CASSQGFEAFF. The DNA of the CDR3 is TGTGCCAGCAGTCAGGGGTTTGAAGCTTTCTTT.

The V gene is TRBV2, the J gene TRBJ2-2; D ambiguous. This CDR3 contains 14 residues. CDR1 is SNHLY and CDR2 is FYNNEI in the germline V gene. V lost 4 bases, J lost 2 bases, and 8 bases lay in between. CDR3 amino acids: CASSVTENTGELFF. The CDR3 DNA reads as TGTGCCAGCAGTGTCACTGAAAACACCGGGGAGCTGTTTTTT.

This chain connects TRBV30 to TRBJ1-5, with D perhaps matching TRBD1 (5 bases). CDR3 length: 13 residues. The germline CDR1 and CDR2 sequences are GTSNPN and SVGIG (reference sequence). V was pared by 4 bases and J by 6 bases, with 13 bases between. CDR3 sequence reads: CAWNRGSGQPQHF. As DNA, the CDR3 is TGTGCCTGGAACCGGGGGTCAGGTCAGCCCCAGCATTTT. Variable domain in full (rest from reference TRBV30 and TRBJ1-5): SQTIHQWPATLVQPVGSPLSLECTVEGTSNPNLYWYRQAAGRGLQLLFYSVGIGQISSEVPQNLSASRPQDRQFILSSKKLLLSDSGFYLCAWNRGSGQPQHFGDGTRLSIL.

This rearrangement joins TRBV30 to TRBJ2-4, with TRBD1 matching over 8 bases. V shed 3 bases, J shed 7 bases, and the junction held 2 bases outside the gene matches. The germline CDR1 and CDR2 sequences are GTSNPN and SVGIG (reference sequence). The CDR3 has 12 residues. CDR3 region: CAWSTGGNIQYF. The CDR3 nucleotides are TGTGCCTGGAGCACAGGGGGGAACATTCAGTACTTC.

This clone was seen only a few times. CDR3 coding DNA: TGTGCCATCAGTAACCAGATTGGGGCCTCCAATGAGCAGTTCTTC. This gives the protein CAISNQIGASNEQFF. The rearrangement links TRBV10-3 to TRBJ2-1; D might be TRBD1 (5 bases). CDR1 and CDR2 from the germline V gene are ENHRY and SYGVKD. V lost 5 bases and J 6 bases, leaving 17 bases between the germline ends. This CDR3 is built from 15 residues.

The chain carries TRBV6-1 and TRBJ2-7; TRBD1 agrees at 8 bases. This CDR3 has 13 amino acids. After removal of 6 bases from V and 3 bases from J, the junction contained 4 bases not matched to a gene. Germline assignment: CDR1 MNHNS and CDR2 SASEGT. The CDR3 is CASSRGPDYEQYF. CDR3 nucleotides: TGTGCCAGCAGCAGGGGGCCAGACTACGAGCAGTACTTC.

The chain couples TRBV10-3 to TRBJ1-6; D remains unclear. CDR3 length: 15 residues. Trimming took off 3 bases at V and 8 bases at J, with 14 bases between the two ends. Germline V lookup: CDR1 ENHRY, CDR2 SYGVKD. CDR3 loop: CAISEPGTVDSPLHF. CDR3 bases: TGTGCCATCAGTGAACCGGGAACCGTCGATTCACCCCTCCACTTT.

The CDR3 coding sequence is TGTGCCAGCAGTGTTGGAGGGAAGGTTGAAAAACTGTTTTTT. This gives the protein CASSVGGKVEKLFF. The V gene is TRBV2, the J gene TRBJ1-4; D is ambiguous. V shed 4 bases and J shed 7 bases, with 13 bases lying between them. The CDR3 is made up of 14 amino acids. Per the germline V gene, CDR1 is SNHLY and CDR2 is FYNNEI.

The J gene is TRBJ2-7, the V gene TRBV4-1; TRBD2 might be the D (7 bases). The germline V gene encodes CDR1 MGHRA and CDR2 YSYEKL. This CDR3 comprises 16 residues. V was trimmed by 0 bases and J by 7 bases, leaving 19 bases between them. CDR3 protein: CASSQEGRGPAGEQYF. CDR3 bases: TGCGCCAGCAGCCAAGAGGGGCGGGGGCCTGCGGGGGAGCAGTACTTC.

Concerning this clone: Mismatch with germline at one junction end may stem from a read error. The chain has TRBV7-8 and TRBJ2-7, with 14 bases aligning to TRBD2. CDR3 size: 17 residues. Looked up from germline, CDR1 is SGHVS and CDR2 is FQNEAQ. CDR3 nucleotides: TGTGCCAGCAGCGTAGCAGAGACTAGCGGGGGGGCCGGAGAGCAGTACTTC. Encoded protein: CASSVAETSGGAGEQYF.

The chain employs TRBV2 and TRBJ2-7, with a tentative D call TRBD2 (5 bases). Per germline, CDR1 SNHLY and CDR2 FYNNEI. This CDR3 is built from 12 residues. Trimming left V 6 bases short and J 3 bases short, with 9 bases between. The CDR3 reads CASSPRGYEQYF. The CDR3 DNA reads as TGTGCCAGCAGCCCCCGGGGCTACGAGCAGTACTTC. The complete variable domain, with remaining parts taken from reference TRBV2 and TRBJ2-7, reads EPEVTQTPSHQVTQMGQEVILRCVPISNHLYFYWYRQILGQKVEFLVSFYNNEISEKSEIFDDQFSVERPDGSNFTLKIRSTKLEDSAMYFCASSPRGYEQYFGPGTRLTVT.

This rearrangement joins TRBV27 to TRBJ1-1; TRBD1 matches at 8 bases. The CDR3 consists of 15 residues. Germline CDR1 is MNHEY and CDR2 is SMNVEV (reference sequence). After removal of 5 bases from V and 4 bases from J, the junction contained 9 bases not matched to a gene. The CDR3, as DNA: TGTGCCAGCAGTGGAAACAGGGGGTTGGGCACTGAAGCTTTCTTT. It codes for CASSGNRGLGTEAFF.

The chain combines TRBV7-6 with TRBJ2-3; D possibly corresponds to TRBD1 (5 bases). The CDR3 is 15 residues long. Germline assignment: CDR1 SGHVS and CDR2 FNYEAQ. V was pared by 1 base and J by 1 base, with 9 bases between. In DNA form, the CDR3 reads TGTGCCAGCAGCTTAGACAGGTCTGGCACAGATACGCAGTATTTT. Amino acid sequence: CASSLDRSGTDTQYF. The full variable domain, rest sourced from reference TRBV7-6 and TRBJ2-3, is GAGVSQSPRYKVTKRGQDVALRCDPISGHVSLYWYRQALGQGPEFLTYFNYEAQQDKSGLPNDRFSAERPEGSISTLTIQRTEQRDSAMYRCASSLDRSGTDTQYFGPGTRLTVL.

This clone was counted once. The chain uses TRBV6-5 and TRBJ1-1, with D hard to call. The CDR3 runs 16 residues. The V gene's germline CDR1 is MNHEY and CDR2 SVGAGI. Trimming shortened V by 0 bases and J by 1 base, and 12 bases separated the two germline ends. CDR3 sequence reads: CASSYSTPVPNTEAFF. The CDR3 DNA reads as TGTGCCAGCAGTTACTCAACTCCGGTTCCGAACACTGAAGCTTTCTTT.

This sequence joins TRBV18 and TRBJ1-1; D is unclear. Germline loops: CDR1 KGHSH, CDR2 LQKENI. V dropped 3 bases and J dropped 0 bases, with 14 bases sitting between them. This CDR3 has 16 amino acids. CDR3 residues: CASSPAGGVMNTEAFF. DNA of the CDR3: TGTGCCAGCTCACCTGCGGGAGGCGTGATGAACACTGAAGCTTTCTTT. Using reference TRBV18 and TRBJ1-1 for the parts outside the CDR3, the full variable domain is NAGVMQNPRHLVRRRGQEARLRCSPMKGHSHVYWYRQLPEEGLKFMVYLQKENIIDESGMPKERFSAEFPKEGPSILRIQQVVRGDSAAYFCASSPAGGVMNTEAFFGQGTRLTVV.

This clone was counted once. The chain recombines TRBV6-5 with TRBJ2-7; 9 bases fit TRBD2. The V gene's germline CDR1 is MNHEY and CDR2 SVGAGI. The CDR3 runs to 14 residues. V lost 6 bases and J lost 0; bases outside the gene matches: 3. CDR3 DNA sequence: TGTGCCAGCAGACCTAGCGGGGCCTCCTACGAGCAGTACTTC. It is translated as CASRPSGASYEQYF.

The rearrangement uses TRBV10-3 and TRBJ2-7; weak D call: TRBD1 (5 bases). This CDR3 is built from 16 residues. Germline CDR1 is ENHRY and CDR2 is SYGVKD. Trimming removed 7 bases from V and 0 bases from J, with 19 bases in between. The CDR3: CAINPRQTASSYEQYF. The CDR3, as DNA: TGTGCCATCAACCCAAGACAGACCGCAAGCTCCTACGAGCAGTACTTC.

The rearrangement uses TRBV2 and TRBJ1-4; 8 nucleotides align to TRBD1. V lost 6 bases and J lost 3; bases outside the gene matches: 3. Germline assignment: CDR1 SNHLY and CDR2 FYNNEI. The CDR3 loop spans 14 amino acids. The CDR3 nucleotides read TGTGCCAGCAGCGACAGGGGACCTAATGAAAAACTGTTTTTT. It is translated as CASSDRGPNEKLFF.

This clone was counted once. The CDR3 spells CASSLMGGYNEQFF. In nucleotides, the CDR3 is TGTGCCAGCAGCTTGATGGGGGGCTACAATGAGCAGTTCTTC. V gene TRBV5-6 combines with J gene TRBJ2-1; tentatively, D is TRBD2 (6 bases). V gave up 1 base and J gave up 3 bases, with 8 bases separating them. The CDR3 is 14 residues long. Germline V gives CDR1 SGHDT, CDR2 YYEEEE.

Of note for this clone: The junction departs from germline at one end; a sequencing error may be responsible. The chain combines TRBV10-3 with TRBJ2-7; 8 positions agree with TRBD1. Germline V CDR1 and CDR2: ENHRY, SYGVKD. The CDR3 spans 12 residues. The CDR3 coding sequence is TGTGCCATCAGTGAGAGTGGGACAGGCATAGAATTC. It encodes CAISESGTGIEF.

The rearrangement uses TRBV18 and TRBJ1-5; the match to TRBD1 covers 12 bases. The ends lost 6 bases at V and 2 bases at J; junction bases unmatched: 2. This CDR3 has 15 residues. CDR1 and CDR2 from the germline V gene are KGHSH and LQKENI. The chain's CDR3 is CASSGTGGRNQPQHF. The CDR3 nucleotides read TGTGCCAGCTCCGGGACAGGGGGCCGCAATCAGCCCCAGCATTTT.

The CDR3 loop reads CASSSTLREQYF. The CDR3 nucleotides read TGTGCCAGCAGCTCTACTTTAAGAGAGCAGTACTTC. The chain uses TRBV7-8 and TRBJ2-7; D remains ambiguous. Trimming cost V 4 bases and J 7 bases, with 11 bases left between them. The CDR3 covers 12 residues. CDR1 and CDR2 (germline): SGHVS, FQNEAQ.

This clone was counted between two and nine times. CDR3 sequence reads: CASSYGTPGAEAFF. Here the CDR3 DNA reads TGTGCCAGCAGTTACGGGACTCCGGGCGCTGAAGCTTTCTTT. The chain carries TRBV6-5 and TRBJ1-1, with TRBD1 as a possible D gene (5 bases). Germline assignment: CDR1 MNHEY and CDR2 SVGAGI. Trimming removed 2 bases from V and 6 bases from J, with 13 bases in between. The CDR3 extends over 14 amino acids.

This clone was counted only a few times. The CDR3 reads CASATGVQPYNEQFF. The CDR3 DNA follows: TGTGCCAGCGCGACGGGAGTACAGCCCTACAATGAGCAGTTCTTC. This chain connects TRBV2 to TRBJ2-1; TRBD2 is a possible D gene (6 bases). This CDR3 region has 15 residues. Germline V CDR1 and CDR2: SNHLY, FYNNEI. V lost 8 bases to trimming and J lost 2 bases, with 16 bases between them.

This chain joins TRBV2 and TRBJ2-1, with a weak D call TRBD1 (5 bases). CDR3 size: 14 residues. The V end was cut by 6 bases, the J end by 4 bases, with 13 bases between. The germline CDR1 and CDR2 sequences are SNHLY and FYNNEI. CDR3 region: CASRQTVAYNEQFF. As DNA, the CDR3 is TGTGCCAGCAGGCAGACAGTTGCATACAATGAGCAGTTCTTC.

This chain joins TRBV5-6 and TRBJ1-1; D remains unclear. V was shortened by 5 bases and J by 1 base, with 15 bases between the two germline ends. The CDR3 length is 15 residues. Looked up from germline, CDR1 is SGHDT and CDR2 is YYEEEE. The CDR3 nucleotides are TGTGCCAGCAGTCAACCCCCGGTCGGGAACACTGAAGCTTTCTTT. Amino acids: CASSQPPVGNTEAFF.

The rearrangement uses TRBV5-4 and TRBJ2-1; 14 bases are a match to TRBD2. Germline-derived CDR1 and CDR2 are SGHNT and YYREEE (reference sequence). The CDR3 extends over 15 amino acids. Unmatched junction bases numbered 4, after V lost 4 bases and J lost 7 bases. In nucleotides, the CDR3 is TGTGCCAGCAGCCCCGGGACTAGCGGGGGTAATGAGCAGTTCTTC. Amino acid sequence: CASSPGTSGGNEQFF.

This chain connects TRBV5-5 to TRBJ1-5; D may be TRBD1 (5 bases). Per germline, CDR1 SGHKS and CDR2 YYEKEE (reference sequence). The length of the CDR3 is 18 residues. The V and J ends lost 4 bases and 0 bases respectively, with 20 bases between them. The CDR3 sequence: CASSPPSTRVPSNQPQHF. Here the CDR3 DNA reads TGTGCCAGCAGCCCGCCATCAACCAGGGTCCCTAGCAATCAGCCCCAGCATTTT.